This T cell receptor beta chain comes out of a study of beta chain features in type 1 diabetes. Study observations and caveats: Type 1 diabetes patients had moderately but significantly shorter TCRB CDR3s in all four CD4+ subsets.

Only a few counts were recorded for this clone. Its target is not known. Germline V lookup: CDR1 SGHVS, CDR2 FQNEAQ. V lost 5 bases and J lost 0, with 11 bases in between. This CDR3 comprises 15 residues. Reverse transcribing all isolated RNA meant expressed TCRB transcripts were sequenced. Repertoires were generated with immunoSEQ multiplex PCR, while TCRdb's copy carries only in-frame clones and drops some. The sample shows 95,000 to 150,000 clones, roughly 17% of them seen only once. This clonotype was obtained from a man aged 25 to 40 with type 1 diabetes. The sample comprised central memory CD4+ T cells from blood. V gene TRBV7-8 combines with J gene TRBJ2-1; D unresolved. As DNA, the CDR3 is TGTGCCAGCAGCCGGACGGTGAGCTCCTACAATGAGCAGTTCTTC. It codes for CASSRTVSSYNEQFF.